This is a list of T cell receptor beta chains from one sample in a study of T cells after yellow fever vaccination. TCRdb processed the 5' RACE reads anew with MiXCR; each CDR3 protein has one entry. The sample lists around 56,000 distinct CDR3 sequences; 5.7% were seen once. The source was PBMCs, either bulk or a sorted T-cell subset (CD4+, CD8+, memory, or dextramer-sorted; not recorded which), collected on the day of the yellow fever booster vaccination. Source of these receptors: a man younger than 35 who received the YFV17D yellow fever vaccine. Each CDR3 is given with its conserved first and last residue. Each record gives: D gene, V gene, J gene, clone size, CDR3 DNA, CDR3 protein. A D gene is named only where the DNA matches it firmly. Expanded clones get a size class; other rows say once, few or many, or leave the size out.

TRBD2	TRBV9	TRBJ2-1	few	TGTGCCAGCAGCGTAGATGACGGGGGGTCTTACAATGAGCAGTTCTTC	CASSVDDGGSYNEQFF
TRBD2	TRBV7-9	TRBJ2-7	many	TGTGCCAGCAGCTTTATGCTCGGGGGGGCAGACGAGCAGTACTTC	CASSFMLGGADEQYF
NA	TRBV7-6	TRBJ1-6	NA	TGTGCCAGCAGCTTTGCCGGGAATTCACCCCTCCACTTT	CASSFAGNSPLHF
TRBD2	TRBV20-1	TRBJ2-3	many	TGCAGTGCTAGAGGAGTCGGAACACGGGGGGGTCTAGATACGCAGTATTTT	CSARGVGTRGGLDTQYF
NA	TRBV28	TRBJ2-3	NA	TGTGCCAGCAGTCTTCTGGCGGGGCTCACAGATACGCAGTATTTT	CASSLLAGLTDTQYF
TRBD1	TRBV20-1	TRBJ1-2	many	TGCAGTGCTCAAGCTCCGACAGGGTTTGCCTATGGCTACACCTTC	CSAQAPTGFAYGYTF
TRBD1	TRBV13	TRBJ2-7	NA	TGTGCCAGCAGCGGCCGGGACAGGGGCGAGGAGCAGTACTTC	CASSGRDRGEEQYF
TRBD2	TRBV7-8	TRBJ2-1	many	TGTGCCAGCAGCTCCCGACTAGCGGGGGAGTACAATGAGCAGTTCTTC	CASSSRLAGEYNEQFF
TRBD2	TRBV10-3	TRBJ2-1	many	TGTGCCATCAGTGAGTCCCCCAGCGGGGGGCAGTTCTTC	CAISESPSGGQFF
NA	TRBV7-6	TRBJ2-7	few	TGTGCCAGCAGCTTATACCGGGTCCCTAACGAGCAGTACTTC	CASSLYRVPNEQYF
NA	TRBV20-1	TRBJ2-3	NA	TGCAGTGCTAGAGAGGGGGTCACAGATACGCAGTATTTT	CSAREGVTDTQYF
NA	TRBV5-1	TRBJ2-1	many	TGCGCCAGCAGCTTGGATGGTCCGTTTTCCAATGAGCAGTTCTTC	CASSLDGPFSNEQFF
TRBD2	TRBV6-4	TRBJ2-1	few	TGTGCCAGCAGTGACAACCGCGGGGGGGCGAATGAGCAGTTCTTC	CASSDNRGGANEQFF
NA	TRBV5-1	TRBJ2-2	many	TGCGCCAGCAGCTTTGGAGTAAACACCGGGGAGCTGTTTTTT	CASSFGVNTGELFF
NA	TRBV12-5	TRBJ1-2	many	TGTGCTAGTGCTCTAGGGATGGCTGGCTACACCTTC	CASALGMAGYTF
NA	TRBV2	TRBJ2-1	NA	TGTGCCAGCCTTATAGGGAACTCTGAGCAGTTCTTC	CASLIGNSEQFF
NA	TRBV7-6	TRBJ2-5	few	TGTGCCAGCAGCTTAAGGGAAGAGACCCAGTACTTC	CASSLREETQYF
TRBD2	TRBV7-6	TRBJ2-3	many	TGTGCCAGCAGCCGATTTTCGGTCGGGGGGTGGAACCCCTTCACAGATACGCAGTATTTT	CASSRFSVGGWNPFTDTQYF
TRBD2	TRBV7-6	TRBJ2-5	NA	TGTGCCAGCAGCCCGATAGCGGGGGGGCCTGAGACCCAGTACTTC	CASSPIAGGPETQYF
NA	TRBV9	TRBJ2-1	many	TGTGCCAGCAGCGTAGAAGGCGGGGCGTACAATGAGCAGTTCTTC	CASSVEGGAYNEQFF
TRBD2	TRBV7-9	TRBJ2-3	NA	TGTGCCAGCAGCCCGATAGCGGGGCTCAGAGATACGCAGTATTTT	CASSPIAGLRDTQYF
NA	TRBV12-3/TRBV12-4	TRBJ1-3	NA	TGTGCCAGCAGTTTCGGCTCTGGAAACACCATATATTTT	CASSFGSGNTIYF
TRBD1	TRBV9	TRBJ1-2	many	TGTGCCAGCAGCGGAACAACCGGGACAGGGATTTATGGCTACACCTTC	CASSGTTGTGIYGYTF
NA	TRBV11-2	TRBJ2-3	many	TGTGCCAGCAGCTTAGTACAGGGAAGGGGAGATACGCAGTATTTT	CASSLVQGRGDTQYF
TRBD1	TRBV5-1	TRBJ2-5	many	TGCGCCAGCAGCTTGGTAGGGGGCCTGAAGACCCAGTACTTC	CASSLVGGLKTQYF
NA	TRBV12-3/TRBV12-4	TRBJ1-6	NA	TGTGCCAGCAGTGAAGGGTTTCGTTTTTCACCCCTCCACTTT	CASSEGFRFSPLHF
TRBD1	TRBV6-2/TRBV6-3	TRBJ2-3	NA	TGTGCCAGCAGTTACTCTGGGACAGGGGGCCCCGGCACAGATACGCAGTATTTT	CASSYSGTGGPGTDTQYF
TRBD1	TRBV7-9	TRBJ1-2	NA	TGTGCCAGCAGCTTAACCGACAGGGCCCATGGCTACACCTTC	CASSLTDRAHGYTF
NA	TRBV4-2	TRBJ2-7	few	TGTGCCAGCAGCCAAGTCAAAACGGAGGCCTACGAGCAGTACTTC	CASSQVKTEAYEQYF
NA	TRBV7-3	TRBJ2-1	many	TGTGCCAGCAGCTTCGAGGGAAACAATGAGCAGTTCTTC	CASSFEGNNEQFF
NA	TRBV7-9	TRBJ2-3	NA	TGTGCCAGCAGTCTCGAGTCGTGGTTGGTATCGGTTGCTAGCACAGATACGCAGTATTTT	CASSLESWLVSVASTDTQYF
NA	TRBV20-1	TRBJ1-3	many	TGCCGATCCCTTCTGACAGGCAACTCTGGAAACACCATATATTTT	CRSLLTGNSGNTIYF